The 26 T cell receptor beta chains listed next were all sequenced from one sample in a study of control samples from healthy donors and cancer patients. The protocol was immunoSEQ multiplex PCR, while the TCRdb copy is restricted to in-frame clones and leaves out a portion. Among 150,000 to 200,000 clones, 90% were seen once, and the ten largest hold about 1.4%. Sequencing used blood. The receptors were gathered from a woman in her fifties or sixties in good health.

This clone has just one count. The chain has TRBV6-6 and TRBJ2-7; 7 bases line up with TRBD1. CDR1 is MNHNY and CDR2 is SVGAGI in the germline V gene (reference sequence). V was pared by 4 bases and J by 6 bases, with 3 bases of the junction left unmatched. The CDR3 runs 12 residues. CDR3 region: CASSSGTAEQYF. The CDR3 DNA follows: TGTGCCAGCAGTTCGGGGACAGCCGAGCAGTACTTC.

This clone appeared once. This chain links TRBV6-2 or TRBV6-3 with TRBJ1-2; the D is unclear. The V end lost 0 bases, the J end lost 6 bases, and 11 bases lay between the germline ends. Germline-derived CDR1 and CDR2 are MNHEY and SVGEGT. The CDR3 has 14 amino acids. The CDR3 DNA sequence: TGTGCCAGCAGTTACTCGAGACGGTTCGATGGCTACACCTTC. Residues: CASSYSRRFDGYTF.

This rearrangement joins TRBV3-1 (or the pseudogene TRBV3-2) to TRBJ2-2; the D gene is possibly TRBD2 (5 bases). V gave up 1 base and J gave up 4 bases, with 10 bases separating them. Germline V gene data show CDR1 as LGHDT and CDR2 as YNNKEL (reference sequence). This CDR3 has 15 residues. The CDR3 DNA reads as TGTGCCAGCAGCCAAGGTTTGGGAGTCACCGGGGAGCTGTTTTTT. Its translation is CASSQGLGVTGELFF.

The chain joins TRBV7-9 to TRBJ2-5; D may correspond to TRBD1 or TRBD2 (5 bases each). From germline, CDR1 is SEHNR and CDR2 FQNEAQ (reference sequence). Trimming pared 5 bases from V and 9 bases from J, leaving 25 bases between. The CDR3 covers 16 residues. The CDR3 DNA is TGTGCCAGCAGCCCCTCATCAGGGAGAATGTCGGAGGCCCAGTACTTC. Translating gives CASSPSSGRMSEAQYF.

The rearrangement joins TRBV4-3 to TRBJ2-4, with D perhaps TRBD1 or TRBD2 (5 bases each). Between the trimmed V and J ends, which lost 4 bases and 1 base, there was a span of 11 bases. This CDR3 contains 15 residues. Germline V gene sequence: CDR1 LGHNA, CDR2 YSLEER. This chain's CDR3 is CASSPSGPAKNIQYF. The CDR3 coding sequence is TGCGCCAGCAGCCCGTCGGGGCCGGCCAAAAACATTCAGTACTTC.

This chain links TRBV7-2 with TRBJ1-5; a weak D match, TRBD1 (6 bases). Trimming shortened V by 1 base and J by 3 bases, and 13 bases separated the two germline ends. This CDR3 is 16 amino acids long. Per the germline V gene, CDR1 is SGHTA and CDR2 is FQGNSA. The CDR3 here is CASSLVGGAYNQPQHF. The CDR3 bases are TGTGCCAGCAGCTTAGTGGGGGGCGCGTACAATCAGCCCCAGCATTTT.

V and J are TRBV4-1 and TRBJ2-7, with D perhaps TRBD2 (6 bases). Germline V gene sequence: CDR1 MGHRA, CDR2 YSYEKL. The CDR3 spans 17 residues. Trimming took 4 bases from V and 2 from J, leaving 21 bases between them. Here the CDR3 reads CASSPSHSGGTPYEQYF. Written as DNA, the CDR3 is TGCGCCAGCAGCCCATCGCATAGCGGAGGAACGCCCTACGAGCAGTACTTC.

This chain connects TRBV11-2 to TRBJ1-1; D gene uncertain. The germline V and J ends were trimmed by 2 bases and 3 bases, with 22 bases remaining between them. Germline V gene lookup returns CDR1 SGHAT and CDR2 FQNNGV. This CDR3 spans 18 amino acids. CDR3 DNA sequence: TGTGCCAGCAGCTTAAATGGTCGAAGGTTTCCAGGCGACACTGAAGCTTTCTTT. It encodes CASSLNGRRFPGDTEAFF. Filled out from reference TRBV11-2 and TRBJ1-1, the complete variable domain reads EAGVAQSPRYKIIEKRQSVAFWCNPISGHATLYWYQQILGQGPKLLIQFQNNGVVDDSQLPKDRFSAERLKGVDSTLKIQPAKLEDSAVYLCASSLNGRRFPGDTEAFFGQGTRLTVV.

The gene calls are TRBV27 and TRBJ2-3; 8 positions match TRBD2. The CDR3 spans 17 residues. V was clipped by 2 bases and J by 6 bases; unmatched bases: 13. Germline V lookup: CDR1 MNHEY, CDR2 SMNVEV (reference sequence). Written as DNA, the CDR3 is TGTGCCAGCAGTTTAACCCACTTGCGGGGGGCCACCGATACGCAGTATTTT. It codes for CASSLTHLRGATDTQYF.

The V and J genes are TRBV4-2 and TRBJ2-5; possible D gene TRBD1, 7 bases. This CDR3 spans 15 amino acids. The germline V and J ends were trimmed by 4 bases and 1 base, with 13 bases remaining between them. The germline gives CDR1 LGHNA, CDR2 YNFKEQ. CDR3 nucleotides: TGTGCCAGCAGCCCCCCAGGGGGAGGCCAAGAGACCCAGTACTTC. Translation: CASSPPGGGQETQYF.

V usage is TRBV29-1 and J usage is TRBJ2-7; TRBD1 aligns across 7 bases. Trimming cost V 0 bases and J 0 bases; bases outside gene matches: 8. The CDR3 sequence is 16 residues long. Per the germline V gene, CDR1 is SQVTM and CDR2 is ANQGSEA. As DNA, the CDR3 is TGCAGCGTTGAAGATCGGGGACAGAGAAGCTCCTACGAGCAGTACTTC. This encodes CSVEDRGQRSSYEQYF.

The chain has TRBV11-2 and TRBJ2-7; no clear D. The CDR3 has 15 residues. Germline V lookup: CDR1 SGHAT, CDR2 FQNNGV. The V gene lost 0 bases and the J gene lost 0 bases, with 9 bases spanning the gap. The CDR3 is CASSLDIHSSYEQYF. CDR3 DNA: TGTGCCAGCAGCTTAGATATCCATAGCTCCTACGAGCAGTACTTC.

The chain links TRBV7-9 to TRBJ1-3; no clear D. Germline CDR1 is SEHNR and CDR2 is FQNEAQ (reference sequence). The V gene lost 2 bases and the J gene lost 4 bases, with 12 bases spanning the gap. This CDR3 is built from 15 residues. The CDR3 region is CASSLRVLSGNTIYF. The CDR3 DNA reads TGTGCCAGCAGCTTACGGGTTCTGTCCGGAAACACCATATATTTT. Supplemented by reference TRBV7-9 and TRBJ1-3, the full variable domain reads DTGVSQNPRHKITKRGQNVTFRCDPISEHNRLYWYRQTLGQGPEFLTYFQNEAQLEKSRLLSDRFSAERPKGSFSTLEIQRTEQGDSAMYLCASSLRVLSGNTIYFGEGSWLTVV.

This clone was detected only a few times. The genes are TRBV10-3 and TRBJ2-2; possible D gene TRBD2, 6 bases. V was cut by 9 bases and J by 0 bases, with 11 bases left in between. CDR1 is ENHRY and CDR2 is SYGVKD in the germline V gene. This CDR3 region has 14 residues. The CDR3: CAMGGRTNTGELFF. For the CDR3, the DNA is TGTGCCATGGGGGGACGGACGAACACCGGGGAGCTGTTTTTT.

The rearrangement links TRBV29-1 to TRBJ1-2; possible D gene TRBD1, 6 bases. CDR1 and CDR2 (germline): SQVTM, ANQGSEA. This CDR3 has 13 residues. The V gene lost 7 bases and the J gene lost 6 bases, with 18 bases spanning the gap. The CDR3 DNA is TGCAGCGCACAGGGCGAACTTAGGGATGGCTACACCTTC. Its translation: CSAQGELRDGYTF.

The sample holds one count of this clone. The chain combines TRBV9 with TRBJ2-1, with D unresolved. The germline V gene encodes CDR1 SGDLS and CDR2 YYNGEE. The V end lost 4 bases, the J end lost 6 bases, and 20 bases lay between the germline ends. This CDR3 spans 16 amino acids. The CDR3 sequence is CASSSPKAQSTNEQFF. CDR3 nucleotides: TGTGCCAGCAGCTCCCCCAAGGCCCAGTCCACCAATGAGCAGTTCTTC.

The chain has TRBV10-3 and TRBJ2-1, with D perhaps matching TRBD1 (7 bases). CDR1 ENHRY and CDR2 SYGVKD come from the germline V gene. V lost 9 bases to trimming and J lost 7 bases, with 16 bases between them. The CDR3 is 13 amino acids. The CDR3 protein is CAIRLPGGNEQFF. The CDR3 DNA reads as TGTGCCATAAGACTCCCAGGGGGGAATGAGCAGTTCTTC.

This chain connects TRBV28 to TRBJ1-6; D is possibly TRBD1 (5 bases). Between the trimmed V and J ends, which lost 6 bases and 9 bases, there was a span of 15 bases. There are 14 residues in the CDR3. The germline V gene has CDR1 MDHEN and CDR2 SYDVKM. The CDR3 bases are TGTGCCAGCAGATCCGGGACCGCGGGTTCACCCCTCCACTTT. Its protein product is CASRSGTAGSPLHF.

This chain links TRBV30 with TRBJ2-4, with D possibly matching TRBD2 (5 bases). Per germline, CDR1 GTSNPN and CDR2 SVGIG (reference sequence). The CDR3 consists of 12 residues. The ends were cut back, 7 bases at V and 7 bases at J, with 14 bases in the middle. The CDR3 DNA is TGTGCCTCTGATTCGGGGTCCAACATTCAGTACTTC. Amino acid sequence: CASDSGSNIQYF.

V gene TRBV7-8 combines with J gene TRBJ1-1; 7 bases map to TRBD1. V trimming: 6 bases; J trimming: 1 base; junction bases outside the gene matches: 5. Per germline, CDR1 SGHVS and CDR2 FQNEAQ. The CDR3 sequence is 14 residues long. The CDR3 DNA sequence: TGTGCCAGCAGTCCCAGGACAGGGAACACTGAAGCTTTCTTT. This sequence encodes CASSPRTGNTEAFF.

V is TRBV5-1 and J is TRBJ2-1; D is unclear. Looked up from germline, CDR1 is SGHRS and CDR2 is YFSETQ. The CDR3 runs 15 residues. The V and J ends lost 4 bases and 2 bases respectively, with 13 bases between them. DNA of the CDR3: TGCGCCAGCAGCATGGTAGAGGCTACCTACAATGAGCAGTTCTTC. It codes for CASSMVEATYNEQFF.

Details on this clone: The germline gene is not matched at one end of the junction; a read error may be the cause. V and J are TRBV7-2 and TRBJ1-1; D unclear. Germline V gives CDR1 SGHTA, CDR2 FQGNSA. The length of the CDR3 is 11 residues. The CDR3 loop is CASSIAHGPLF. The CDR3 nucleotides are TGTGCCAGCAGCATTGCCCATGGGCCCTTATTT. The complete variable domain, with remaining parts taken from reference TRBV7-2 and TRBJ1-1, reads GAGVSQSPSNKVTEKGKDVELRCDPISGHTALYWYRQSLGQGLEFLIYFQGNSAPDKSGLPSDRFSAERTGGSVSTLTIQRTQQEDSAVYLCASSIAHGPLFGQGTRLTVV.

This chain joins TRBV19 and TRBJ2-2, with D tentatively TRBD2 (6 bases). This CDR3 contains 15 residues. Germline assignment: CDR1 LNHDA and CDR2 SQIVND (reference sequence). The V and J ends lost 6 bases and 0 bases respectively, with 11 bases between them. The CDR3 coding sequence is TGTGCCAGTAGCGTCGGAGGGCCGAACACCGGGGAGCTGTTTTTT. As protein: CASSVGGPNTGELFF.

This chain uses TRBV11-2 with TRBJ2-3; 12 bases fit TRBD2. CDR3 length: 17 residues. V lost 5 bases and J lost 4; bases outside the gene matches: 10. Germline V gives CDR1 SGHAT, CDR2 FQNNGV. The CDR3 loop is CASSTGRLAGASDTQYF. The CDR3 region has the DNA TGTGCCAGCAGCACAGGAAGACTAGCGGGAGCATCAGATACGCAGTATTTT. The full variable domain, rest sourced from reference TRBV11-2 and TRBJ2-3, is EAGVAQSPRYKIIEKRQSVAFWCNPISGHATLYWYQQILGQGPKLLIQFQNNGVVDDSQLPKDRFSAERLKGVDSTLKIQPAKLEDSAVYLCASSTGRLAGASDTQYFGPGTRLTVL.

The chain joins TRBV4-3 to TRBJ1-4; D might be TRBD1 (5 bases). CDR3 length: 15 amino acids. The ends were cut back, 1 base at V and 0 bases at J, with 6 bases in the middle. CDR1 is LGHNA and CDR2 is YSLEER in the germline V gene. CDR3 sequence: CASSQVQATNEKLFF. The CDR3 bases are TGCGCCAGCAGCCAAGTACAGGCAACTAATGAAAAACTGTTTTTT.

This chain links TRBV7-2 with TRBJ1-6; unclear D gene. V lost 3 bases and J lost 10, with 16 bases in between. This CDR3 region has 15 residues. CDR1 and CDR2 (germline): SGHTA, FQGNSA. CDR3 nucleotide sequence: TGTGCCAGCAGCTTTATACAGACCACACGATCACCCCTCCACTTT. It encodes CASSFIQTTRSPLHF. Full variable domain (outside the CDR3, taken from reference TRBV7-2 and TRBJ1-6): GAGVSQSPSNKVTEKGKDVELRCDPISGHTALYWYRQSLGQGLEFLIYFQGNSAPDKSGLPSDRFSAERTGGSVSTLTIQRTQQEDSAVYLCASSFIQTTRSPLHFGNGTRLTVT.